Sequencing of this T cell receptor beta chain was carried out in a study of shared clonotypes between healthy human individuals. In the case of this clone: Its specificity is unknown.

In unsorted samples, genomic DNA was obtained using around 100 million PBMCs. Study results and limitations: Donor clonotype sharing was expected to depend on sequencing depth.

Samples underwent the assay at deep level. Authors' processing steps: ImmunoSEQ yielded junction-only sequences lacking quality scores, so filtering differed. Sequenced by immunoSEQ multiplex PCR; TCRdb stores in-frame clones only, minus some. The DNA was the basis for D and trimming; V, J and clone size are from that table. The sample consists of approximately 510,000 clones, 79% of them appearing once. CDR3 length equals 14 residues. With 4 bases removed from V and 6 bases from J, the gap between germline ends came to 13 bases. The V gene's germline CDR1 is SGHRS and CDR2 YFSETQ. Specimen: PBMCs. This TCR derives from a woman between 40 and 55 years old in good health. Some clones in this sample may be carry-over from other donors' samples. This chain uses TRBV5-1 with TRBJ2-2; no clear D gene. This chain's CDR3 is CASSQKVSPGELFF. In DNA, the CDR3 is TGCGCCAGCAGCCAGAAGGTCTCCCCCGGGGAGCTGTTTTTT. The variable domain in full, with the rest retrieved from reference TRBV5-1 and TRBJ2-2, is KAGVTQTPRYLIKTRGQQVTLSCSPISGHRSVSWYQQTPGQGLQFLFEYFSETQRNKGNFPGRFSGRQFSNSRSEMNVSTLELGDSALYLCASSQKVSPGELFFGEGSRLTVL.